This T cell receptor beta chain comes out of a study of T cell responses to AZD1222 COVID-19 vaccine. CDR3 length equals 11 residues. The ends were cut back, 6 bases at V and 0 bases at J, with 6 bases in the middle. Per germline, CDR1 DFQATT and CDR2 SNEGSKA (reference sequence). Sequenced by immunoSEQ multiplex PCR; TCRdb stores in-frame clones only, minus some. The repertoire holds 90,000 to 110,000 clones, with approximately 85% as singletons. Comment on this clone: Its cognate antigen is unknown.

Study outcomes and limitations: A reported finding is that nearly half of spike-specific TCRs target unmutated variant regions. Clonal diversity was possibly underestimated, and white British individuals and females predominated among donors. Along spike, vaccine-associated CD4 TCRs were found throughout, with dominance at 160-218 and 743-854. Among those given AZD1222, only 6 or 7 were seropositive at baseline.

The TCR was taken from an adult in good health. The rearrangement joins TRBV20-1 to TRBJ2-7, with D possibly being TRBD1 (6 bases). The sample in question was peripheral blood, obtained on day 0 of MenACWY control vaccination. The CDR3 sequence is CSADSSYEQYF. The CDR3, as DNA: TGCAGTGCGGACAGCTCCTACGAGCAGTACTTC.